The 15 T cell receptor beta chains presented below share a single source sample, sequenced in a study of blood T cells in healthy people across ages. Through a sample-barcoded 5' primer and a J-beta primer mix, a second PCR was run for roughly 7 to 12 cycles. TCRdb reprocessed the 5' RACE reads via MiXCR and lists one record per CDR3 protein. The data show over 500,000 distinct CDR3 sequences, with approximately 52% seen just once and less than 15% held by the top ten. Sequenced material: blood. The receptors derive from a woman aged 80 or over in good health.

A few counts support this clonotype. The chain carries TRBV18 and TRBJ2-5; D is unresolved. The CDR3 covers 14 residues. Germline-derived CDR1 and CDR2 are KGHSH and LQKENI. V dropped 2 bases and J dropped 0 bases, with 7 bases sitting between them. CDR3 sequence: CASSPSQNQETQYF. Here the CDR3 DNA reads TGTGCCAGCTCACCAAGCCAGAACCAAGAGACCCAGTACTTC.

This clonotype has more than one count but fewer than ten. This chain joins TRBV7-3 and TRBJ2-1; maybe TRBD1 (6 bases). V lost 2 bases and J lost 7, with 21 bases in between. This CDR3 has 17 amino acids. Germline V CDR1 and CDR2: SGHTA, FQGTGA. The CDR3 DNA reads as TGTGCCAGCAGCTTACAAACCGCCCAGGGGCGCAGGAATGAGCAGTTCTTC. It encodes CASSLQTAQGRRNEQFF.

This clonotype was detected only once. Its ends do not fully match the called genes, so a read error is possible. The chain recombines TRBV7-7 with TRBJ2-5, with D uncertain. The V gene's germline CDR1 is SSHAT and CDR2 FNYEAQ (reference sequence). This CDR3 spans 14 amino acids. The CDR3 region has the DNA TGTGCTAGCAGCCATAACGGATACCAAGAGACCCAGTACTTC. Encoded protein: CASSHNGYQETQYF.

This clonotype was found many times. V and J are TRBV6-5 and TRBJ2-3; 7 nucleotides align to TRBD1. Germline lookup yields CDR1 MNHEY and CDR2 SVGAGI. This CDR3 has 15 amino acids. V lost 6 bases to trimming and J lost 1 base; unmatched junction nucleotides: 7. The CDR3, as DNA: TGTGCCAGCAGCTACAAGGGGGCTGGCACAGATACGCAGTATTTT. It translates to CASSYKGAGTDTQYF.

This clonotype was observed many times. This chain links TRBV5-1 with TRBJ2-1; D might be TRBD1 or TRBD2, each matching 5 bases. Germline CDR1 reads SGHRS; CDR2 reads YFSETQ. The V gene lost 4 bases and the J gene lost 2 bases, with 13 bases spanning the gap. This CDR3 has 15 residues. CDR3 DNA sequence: TGCGCCAGCAGCACCCGGGACCCCCCCTACAATGAGCAGTTCTTC. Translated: CASSTRDPPYNEQFF.

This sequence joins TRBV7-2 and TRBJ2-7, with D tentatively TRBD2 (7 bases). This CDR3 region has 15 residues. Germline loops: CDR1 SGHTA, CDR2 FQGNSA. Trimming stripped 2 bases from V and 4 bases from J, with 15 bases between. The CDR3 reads CASSLIVGGPYEQYF. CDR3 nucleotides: TGTGCCAGCAGCTTAATAGTGGGGGGGCCTTACGAGCAGTACTTC.

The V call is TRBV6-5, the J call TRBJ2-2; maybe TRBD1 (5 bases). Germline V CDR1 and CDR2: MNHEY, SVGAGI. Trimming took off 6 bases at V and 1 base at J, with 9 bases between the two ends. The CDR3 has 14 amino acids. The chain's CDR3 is CASRQQENTGELFF. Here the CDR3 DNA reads TGTGCCAGCAGACAACAGGAGAACACCGGGGAGCTGTTTTTT.

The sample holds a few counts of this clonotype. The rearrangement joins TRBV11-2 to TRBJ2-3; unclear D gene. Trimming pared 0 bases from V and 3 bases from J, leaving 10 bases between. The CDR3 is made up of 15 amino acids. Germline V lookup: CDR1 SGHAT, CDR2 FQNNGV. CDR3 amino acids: CASSLDGLDTDTQYF. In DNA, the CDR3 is TGTGCCAGCAGCTTAGACGGGCTAGATACAGATACGCAGTATTTT.

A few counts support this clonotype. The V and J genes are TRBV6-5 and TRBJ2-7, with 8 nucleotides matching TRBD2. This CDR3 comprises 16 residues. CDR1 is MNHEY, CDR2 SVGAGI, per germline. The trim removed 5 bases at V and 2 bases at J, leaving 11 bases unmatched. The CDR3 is CASSRDYGRGTYEQYF. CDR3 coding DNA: TGTGCCAGCAGTAGGGATTACGGGAGGGGAACCTACGAGCAGTACTTC.

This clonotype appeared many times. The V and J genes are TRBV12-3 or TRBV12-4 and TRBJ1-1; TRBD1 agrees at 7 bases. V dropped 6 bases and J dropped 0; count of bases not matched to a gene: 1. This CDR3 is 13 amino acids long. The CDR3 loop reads CASRGQMNTEAFF. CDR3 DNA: TGTGCCAGCAGGGGACAGATGAACACTGAAGCTTTCTTT.

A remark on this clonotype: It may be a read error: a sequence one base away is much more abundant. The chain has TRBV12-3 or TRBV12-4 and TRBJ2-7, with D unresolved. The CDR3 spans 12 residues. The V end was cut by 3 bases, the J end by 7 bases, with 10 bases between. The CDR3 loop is CASSLSMNEQYF. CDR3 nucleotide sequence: TGTGCCAGCAGTTTGAGCATGAATGAGCAGTACTTC.

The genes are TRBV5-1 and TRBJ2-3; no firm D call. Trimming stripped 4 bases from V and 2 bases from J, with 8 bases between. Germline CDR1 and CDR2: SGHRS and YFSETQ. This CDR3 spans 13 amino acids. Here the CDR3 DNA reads TGCGCCAGCAGCCCCAGTAACACAGATACGCAGTATTTT. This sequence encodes CASSPSNTDTQYF.

In nucleotides, the CDR3 is TGCAGTGCTGGATCACCCAAGGGGTCTGAGACCCAGTACTTC. Amino acid sequence: CSAGSPKGSETQYF. The chain recombines TRBV20-1 with TRBJ2-5; tentatively, D is TRBD1 (5 bases). Per the germline V gene, CDR1 is DFQATT and CDR2 is SNEGSKA (reference sequence). The V end lost 5 bases, the J end lost 5 bases, and 18 bases lay between the germline ends. The CDR3 covers 14 residues.

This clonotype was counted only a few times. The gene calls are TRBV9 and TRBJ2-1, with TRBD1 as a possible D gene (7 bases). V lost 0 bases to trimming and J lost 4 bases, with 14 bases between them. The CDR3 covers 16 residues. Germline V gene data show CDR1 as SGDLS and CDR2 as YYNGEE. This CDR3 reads CASSVEGAGGYNEQFF. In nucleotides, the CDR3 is TGTGCCAGCAGCGTAGAAGGGGCAGGGGGGTACAATGAGCAGTTCTTC.

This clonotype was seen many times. CDR3 DNA sequence: TGTGCCAGCAGCCAGGGTATTCCGGGACTCCAGGCGGGGGAGCAGTACTTC. It codes for CASSQGIPGLQAGEQYF. The chain is built from TRBV4-2 and TRBJ2-7; TRBD2 might be the D (6 bases). CDR1 and CDR2 (germline): LGHNA, YNFKEQ. Trimming stripped 3 bases from V and 7 bases from J, with 25 bases between. The CDR3 sequence is 17 residues long.